This T cell receptor (beta chain) was captured by sequencing in a study of T-cell memory formation after mild COVID-19. V trimming: 3 bases; J trimming: 4 bases; junction bases outside the gene matches: 3. Germline assignment: CDR1 SGHRS and CDR2 YFSETQ. This CDR3 is built from 15 residues. Findings of the study overall: Cross-reactive memory seemingly joined, as some responding clones were found in pre-infection memory.

MiXCR, run by TCRdb on the 5' RACE reads, gives a single entry per CDR3 protein. In the table there are 200,000 to 250,000 distinct CDR3 sequences, roughly 10% of which are singletons. A word on this clonotype: Its antigen is currently unknown.

Sequenced material: PBMCs or a T cell subset sorted from them (not recorded which). The genes are TRBV5-1 and TRBJ2-1; 11 bases map to TRBD1. The receptor comes from a man aged 18 to 30 who had mild COVID-19 (a few samples of this study predate the infection). Cell type and time point are not known. The chain's CDR3 is CASSSRDRGYNEQFF. CDR3 DNA sequence: TGCGCCAGCAGCTCCCGGGACAGGGGGTACAATGAGCAGTTCTTC.